Below are 16 T cell receptor beta chains sequenced from a single sample in a study of blood T cell repertoires in COVID-19. Profiling relied on immunoSEQ multiplex PCR, and the TCRdb table lists in-frame clones only, not all of them. The sample includes about 90,000 clones, around 89% of them seen just once. What was sequenced was peripheral blood. These receptors all come from a man aged 50-59 years with COVID-19, enrolled during active disease.

J is TRBJ1-3 and V is TRBV10-3, with D unclear. The CDR3 runs to 14 residues. With 4 bases removed from V and 4 bases from J, the gap between germline ends came to 11 bases. Germline V gives CDR1 ENHRY, CDR2 SYGVKD. CDR3 bases: TGTGCCATCAGTGGTCTGGCACAAGGAAACACCATATATTTT. Protein: CAISGLAQGNTIYF.

The CDR3 DNA reads TGTGCCAGCAGCTTCAAACAGGGGGAAAACACTGAAGCTTTCTTT. Its protein product is CASSFKQGENTEAFF. V and J are TRBV7-2 and TRBJ1-1; 8 bases line up with TRBD1. Germline V CDR1 and CDR2: SGHTA, FQGNSA. The V and J ends lost 3 bases and 2 bases, in that order; junction bases with no gene match: 5. The CDR3 extends over 15 amino acids.

This clone has just a few counts. The chain recombines TRBV19 with TRBJ1-5; TRBD1 matches at 7 bases. Germline CDR1 is LNHDA and CDR2 is SQIVND (reference sequence). CDR3 length: 14 amino acids. The V and J ends lost 4 bases and 2 bases, in that order; junction bases with no gene match: 2. The CDR3 is CASSTGQGNQPQHF. The DNA of the CDR3 is TGTGCCAGTAGTACAGGACAGGGCAATCAGCCCCAGCATTTT.

The chain couples TRBV6-4 to TRBJ1-1; weak D call: TRBD1 (5 bases). Germline V lookup: CDR1 MRHNA, CDR2 SNTAGT. The germline V and J ends were trimmed by 6 bases and 1 base, with 9 bases remaining between them. CDR3 length equals 13 residues. CDR3 DNA: TGTGCCAGCAGACACGGACAGAACACTGAAGCTTTCTTT. It is translated as CASRHGQNTEAFF.

CDR3 loop: CASSQDLQVNTEAFF. The CDR3 DNA reads as TGTGCCAGCAGCCAAGATTTGCAGGTGAACACTGAAGCTTTCTTT. The rearrangement uses TRBV4-2 and TRBJ1-1; D unresolved. Trimming removed 0 bases from V and 0 bases from J, with 8 bases in between. The CDR3 sequence is 15 residues long. The germline gives CDR1 LGHNA, CDR2 YNFKEQ.

This chain connects TRBV7-2 to TRBJ1-1, with a tentative D call TRBD1 (6 bases). With 5 bases removed from V and 0 bases from J, the gap between germline ends came to 13 bases. Germline V CDR1 and CDR2: SGHTA, FQGNSA. This CDR3 comprises 15 residues. The CDR3 sequence is CASSITGRMNTEAFF. CDR3 DNA sequence: TGTGCCAGCAGCATAACAGGGCGCATGAACACTGAAGCTTTCTTT.

This sequence joins TRBV5-1 and TRBJ2-3, with TRBD2 identical over 15 bases. Germline loops: CDR1 SGHRS, CDR2 YFSETQ. The CDR3 spans 17 residues. V was clipped by 3 bases and J by 4 bases; unmatched bases: 6. CDR3 DNA: TGCGCCAGCAGCTCCGGGACTAGCGGGGGGTTCTCAGATACGCAGTATTTT. Its protein product is CASSSGTSGGFSDTQYF.

The chain has TRBV10-3 and TRBJ2-1; a possible D gene is TRBD1 (5 bases). This CDR3 contains 15 residues. Germline CDR1 reads ENHRY; CDR2 reads SYGVKD. With 3 bases removed from V and 2 bases from J, the gap between germline ends came to 11 bases. The CDR3 DNA reads TGTGCCATCAGTGATTCAGGGCTTACCTACAATGAGCAGTTCTTC. Residues: CAISDSGLTYNEQFF.

The gene calls are TRBV7-9 and TRBJ2-3, with 9 bases aligning to TRBD2. The germline gives CDR1 SEHNR, CDR2 FQNEAQ (reference sequence). This CDR3 has 15 amino acids. V lost 4 bases to trimming and J lost 3 bases; unmatched junction nucleotides: 5. The CDR3 reads CASSSGLARTDTQYF. CDR3 DNA: TGTGCCAGCAGCTCCGGACTAGCGAGGACAGATACGCAGTATTTT.

This chain connects TRBV7-2 to TRBJ2-2, with 9 bases that match TRBD1. This CDR3 spans 16 amino acids. V gave up 4 bases and J gave up 3 bases; unmatched junction bases: 6. Germline loops: CDR1 SGHTA, CDR2 FQGNSA. In DNA form, the CDR3 reads TGTGCCAGCAGCTACTTACAGGGGGCCTACACCGGGGAGCTGTTTTTT. The encoded protein is CASSYLQGAYTGELFF.

This chain connects TRBV3-1 (or the pseudogene TRBV3-2) to TRBJ1-2, with D maybe TRBD1 (6 bases). Germline V lookup: CDR1 LGHDT, CDR2 YNNKEL (reference sequence). V gave up 0 bases and J gave up 5 bases, with 13 bases separating them. This CDR3 contains 15 residues. Here the CDR3 DNA reads TGTGCCAGCAGCCAAGATCTTACAGGGCAGTATGGCTACACCTTC. Translating gives CASSQDLTGQYGYTF.

This chain joins TRBV15 and TRBJ1-5; D unresolved. V was pared by 3 bases and J by 5 bases, with 5 bases between. The CDR3 loop spans 12 amino acids. Germline V CDR1 and CDR2: LNHNV, YYDKDF (reference sequence). CDR3 sequence (DNA): TGTGCCACCAGCAGGAGGGATCAGCCCCAGCATTTT. Protein: CATSRRDQPQHF.

V is TRBV18 and J is TRBJ2-6, with no clear D. Trimming removed 0 bases at V and 4 bases at J, with 7 bases between. Germline lookup yields CDR1 KGHSH and CDR2 LQKENI. The CDR3 covers 15 residues. The CDR3 reads CASSPPRSGANVLTF. Here the CDR3 DNA reads TGTGCCAGCTCACCACCGCGGTCAGGGGCCAACGTCCTGACTTTC.

The V and J genes are TRBV5-1 and TRBJ1-1; 9 positions match TRBD1. J was trimmed by 6 bases and V by 4 bases; bases with no gene match: 10. The germline CDR1 and CDR2 sequences are SGHRS and YFSETQ. The CDR3 covers 15 residues. This chain's CDR3 is CASSRGTGGASEAFF. The CDR3 bases are TGCGCCAGCAGCCGGGGAACAGGGGGCGCCTCTGAAGCTTTCTTT.

The chain's CDR3 is CATREGGEKLFF. The CDR3 DNA follows: TGTGCCACCCGTGAGGGAGGGGAAAAACTGTTTTTT. The rearrangement links TRBV2 to TRBJ1-4; D gene unclear. The CDR3 spans 12 residues. Germline V gene data show CDR1 as SNHLY and CDR2 as FYNNEI. Trimming removed 10 bases at V and 8 bases at J, with 14 bases between.

The rearrangement links TRBV7-9 to TRBJ2-7, with TRBD1 identical over 7 bases. J gave up 7 bases and V 5 bases, and 5 bases lay outside the gene matches. The V gene's germline CDR1 is SEHNR and CDR2 FQNEAQ (reference sequence). CDR3 length: 12 residues. CDR3 sequence (DNA): TGTGCCAGCAGCCGACAGGGTGAAGAGCAGTACTTC. As protein: CASSRQGEEQYF.